The entry below describes one T cell receptor (beta chain). The Seattle patients joined while their infection was active and were tracked longitudinally afterward. In the authors' methods: Estimated nucleated cell counts came from reference gene primer amplification. Clones were sequenced by immunoSEQ multiplex PCR, and TCRdb holds only the in-frame ones, with some missing. From that table come the V and J calls and clone size; the DNA was used to work out D and trimming. The sample consists of some 230,000 clones, around 86% of them appearing once. The sample belongs to a study of blood T cell repertoires in COVID-19. Study context: The origin of the acute and convalescent COVID-19 samples was the United States, Italy and Spain. Sources were T cells, B-cell-depleted T cells, or PBMCs; the material itself was cDNA or gDNA.

This CDR3 spans 19 amino acids. Germline-derived CDR1 and CDR2 are SGDLS and YYNGEE. V lost 3 bases and J lost 0; bases outside the gene matches: 11. The V and J genes are TRBV9 and TRBJ1-6; 8 nucleotides line up with TRBD1. Sequencing used peripheral blood. This clonotype originated in an elderly woman with COVID-19, enrolled during active disease. DNA of the CDR3: TGTGCCAGCAGCGCTATCGCCTCTGGACAGGGCTCCTATAATTCACCCCTCCACTTT. It is translated as CASSAIASGQGSYNSPLHF. The full variable domain, its missing parts supplied by reference TRBV9 and TRBJ1-6, is DSGVTQTPKHLITATGQRVTLRCSPRSGDLSVYWYQQSLDQGLQFLIQYYNGEERAKGNILERFSAQQFPDLHSELNLSSLELGDSALYFCASSAIASGQGSYNSPLHFGNGTRLTVT.